This TCR beta chain derives from a study of blood T cell repertoires in COVID-19 (dated by TCRdb to 2019 to 2021). Study-level background: Samples covering the acute and convalescent phases of COVID-19 were provided by collaborators in the United States, Italy and Spain. The material from the prospective study consisted of cDNA or gDNA derived from T cells, B-cell-depleted T cells, or PBMCs. Subjects who had been exposed to COVID-19, were actively infected with it, or had recovered from it provided the deeply sampled blood TCRbeta repertoires that made up the dataset. A freely available public database, intended as a resource for researchers studying the immune response to SARS-CoV-2, is where the repertoires were released. Samples were obtained from the ongoing ImmuneRACE study (first 160 participants) and from over 1,000 subjects provided by 6 global collaborators. Nearly every sample came with metadata listing a de-identified subject ID, COVID-19 status, age in years and sex. HLA class I and class II types, where available, came from metadata supplied by the sample provider rather than from assay-based typing.

The collaborating institutions used their own protocols to collect whole blood in K2EDTA tubes. For TCRbeta analysis, collaborators shipped samples as frozen whole blood, isolated PBMCs, or DNA extracted from either of those sample types. To note about this clone: This clone's antigen is unknown. Base qualities are not recorded, but no much larger clone differs from it by a single base.

Summary of the overall study and its limitations: Clinical and demographic metadata were provided uncurated, with the amount varying by source and participant.

The immunoSEQ Assay, a bias-controlled multiplex PCR, was used to amplify TCRbeta CDR3 regions from genomic DNA. For the original study's pipeline: Within the assay, amplification of reference gene primers was used to estimate how many nucleated cells each sample contained. Sequence reads were collapsed and filtered to measure the absolute abundance of every unique TCRbeta CDR3 rearrangement. For each sample, productive Simpson clonality was calculated as the square root of Simpson's diversity index over productive rearrangements. The source is immuneACCESS, and TCRdb retained only in-frame sequences with V and J called. Part of the clones is not carried over; for the studies checked, unresolved V genes explain less than half of this, and the remainder is unexplained. The DNA was the basis for D and trimming; V, J and clone size are from that table. The sample data list roughly 260,000 clones, and around 82% of these were observed just once. 3.1% of the sample goes to the ten largest clones.

The CDR3 numbers 14 residues from cysteine through phenylalanine. CDR3 DNA is the only sequence kept; it has 42 bases, read in frame from the first base. Trimming at the junction amounts to 2 bases on V and 4 bases on J, and the germline ends lie 14 bases apart. In the germline V gene, CDR1 corresponds to SQVTM and CDR2 to ANQGSEA. The receptor chain draws on TRBV29-1 and TRBJ1-1; TRBD1 is a weak D gene call, 6 bases matching. The receptor's source is a woman aged 18 to 35 with acute or convalescent COVID-19. Sequencing was carried out using peripheral blood. The DNA sequence follows: TGCAGCGTTGAACATATGGGAGGGGGCACTGAAGCTTTCTTT. This gives the protein CSVEHMGGGTEAFF.